The present TCR beta chain was sequenced within a study of radiotherapy plus CTLA-4 blockade in lung cancer. Assay: immunoSEQ multiplex PCR; the TCRdb copy retains only in-frame clones and omits some. The sample shows around 95,000 clones, 83% of them seen only once. The V gene's germline CDR1 is SEHNR and CDR2 FQNEAQ (reference sequence). This CDR3 is built from 14 residues. V lost 5 bases, J lost 4 bases, and 11 bases lay in between. This clone came up once. The V and J genes are TRBV7-9 and TRBJ1-4; possible D gene TRBD1, 5 bases. The clonotype was recovered from a human donor with non-small cell lung cancer who had stable disease on radiotherapy plus ipilimumab. Here the sequenced sample was peripheral blood, taken from a patient treated with radiotherapy plus ipilimumab. As DNA, the CDR3 is TGTGCCAGCAGCGTCGGGGCCCTTAATGAAAAACTGTTTTTT. This sequence encodes CASSVGALNEKLFF.